The clone carrying this TCR beta chain was counted ten times or more. The data were taken from a study of T-cell reconstitution after alpha-beta-depleted transplantation in children. Unique molecular identifiers were used to barcode this TCRbeta library. In TCRdb, the PCR reads were re-called with MiXCR into one record per CDR3 protein. The sample lists approximately 150,000 distinct CDR3 sequences; about 9% were seen once. This sequence was found in a female patient aged 2-9 years who had a stem cell transplant for congenital amegakaryocytic thrombocytopenia, so the T cells may come from the graft donor. Here the sequenced sample was PBMCs, mostly from graft donor cells, taken 180 days after TCRalphabeta/CD19-depleted stem cell transplant.

In DNA, the CDR3 is TGCAGTGCTAGAAGGGACAGGGGACAACAGCCCCAGCATTTT. Amino acids: CSARRDRGQQPQHF. The chain has TRBV20-1 and TRBJ1-5; the match to TRBD1 covers 10 bases. CDR1 DFQATT and CDR2 SNEGSKA come from the germline V gene (reference sequence). V gave up 2 bases and J gave up 7 bases; unmatched junction bases: 5. This CDR3 is 14 amino acids long.